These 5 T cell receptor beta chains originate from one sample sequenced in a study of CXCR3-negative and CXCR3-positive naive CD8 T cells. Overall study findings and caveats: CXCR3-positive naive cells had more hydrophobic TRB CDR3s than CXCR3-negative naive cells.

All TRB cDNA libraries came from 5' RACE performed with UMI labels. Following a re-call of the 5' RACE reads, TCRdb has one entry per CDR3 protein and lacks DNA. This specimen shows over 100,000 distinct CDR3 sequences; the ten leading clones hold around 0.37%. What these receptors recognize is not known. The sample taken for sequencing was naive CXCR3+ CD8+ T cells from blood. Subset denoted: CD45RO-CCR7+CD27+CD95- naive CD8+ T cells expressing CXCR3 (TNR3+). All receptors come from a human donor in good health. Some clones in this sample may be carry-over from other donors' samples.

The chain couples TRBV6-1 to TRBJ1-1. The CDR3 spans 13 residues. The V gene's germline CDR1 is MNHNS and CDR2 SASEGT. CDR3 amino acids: CASSEVEGTEAFF.

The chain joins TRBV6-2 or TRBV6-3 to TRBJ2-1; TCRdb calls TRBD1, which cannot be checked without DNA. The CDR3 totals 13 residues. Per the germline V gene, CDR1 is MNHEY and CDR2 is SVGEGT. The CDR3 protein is CASSRQGHNEQFF.

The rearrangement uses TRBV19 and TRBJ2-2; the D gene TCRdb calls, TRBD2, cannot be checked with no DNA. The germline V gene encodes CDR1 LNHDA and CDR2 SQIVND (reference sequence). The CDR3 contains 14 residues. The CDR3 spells CASKLSGNTGELFF.

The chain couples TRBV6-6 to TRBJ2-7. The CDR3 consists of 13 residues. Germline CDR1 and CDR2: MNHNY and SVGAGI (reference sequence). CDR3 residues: CASSYLTVHEQYF.

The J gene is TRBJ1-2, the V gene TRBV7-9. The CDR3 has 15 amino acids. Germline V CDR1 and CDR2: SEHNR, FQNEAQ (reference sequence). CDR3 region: CASSLVSRQHYGYTF.